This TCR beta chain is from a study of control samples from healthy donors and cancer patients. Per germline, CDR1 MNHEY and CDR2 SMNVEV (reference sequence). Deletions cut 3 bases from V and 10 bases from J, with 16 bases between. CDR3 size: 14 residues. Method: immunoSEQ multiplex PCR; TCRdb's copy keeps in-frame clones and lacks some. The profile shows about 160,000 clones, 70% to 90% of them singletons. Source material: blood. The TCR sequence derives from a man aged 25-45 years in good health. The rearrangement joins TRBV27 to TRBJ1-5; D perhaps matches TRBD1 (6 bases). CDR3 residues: CASSFSERGEPQHF. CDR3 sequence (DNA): TGTGCCAGCAGTTTCTCCGAGAGGGGGGAACCCCAGCATTTT.